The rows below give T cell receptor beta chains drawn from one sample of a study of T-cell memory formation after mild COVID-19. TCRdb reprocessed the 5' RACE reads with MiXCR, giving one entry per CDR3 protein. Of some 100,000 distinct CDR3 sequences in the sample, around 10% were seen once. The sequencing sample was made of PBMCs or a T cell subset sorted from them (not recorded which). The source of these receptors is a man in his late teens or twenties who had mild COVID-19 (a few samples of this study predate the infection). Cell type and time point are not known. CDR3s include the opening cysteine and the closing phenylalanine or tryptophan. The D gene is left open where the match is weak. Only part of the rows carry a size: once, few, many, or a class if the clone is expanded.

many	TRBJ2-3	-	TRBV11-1	CASSFTRLFTDTQYF	TGTGCCAGCAGCTTCACTCGCCTCTTCACAGATACGCAGTATTTT
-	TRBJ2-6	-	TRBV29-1	CSVGGISGANVLTF	TGCAGCGTTGGGGGGATCTCTGGGGCCAACGTCCTGACTTTC
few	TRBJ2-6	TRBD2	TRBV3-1	CASSQGVAGGPPSGANVLTF	TGTGCCAGCAGCCAAGGTGTAGCGGGGGGGCCCCCTTCTGGGGCCAACGTCCTGACTTTC
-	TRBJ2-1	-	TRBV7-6	CASSPMPSDEQFF	TGTGCCAGCAGCCCGATGCCTAGTGACGAGCAGTTCTTC
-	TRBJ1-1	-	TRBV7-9	CASSSPQGRMNTEAFF	TGTGCCAGCAGCTCCCCGCAGGGCAGGATGAACACTGAAGCTTTCTTT
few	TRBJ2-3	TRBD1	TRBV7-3	CASSLPAQGLGTDTQYF	TGTGCCAGCAGCTTGCCGGCACAGGGGTTGGGCACAGATACGCAGTATTTT
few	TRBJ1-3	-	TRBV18	CASSTPGRNSGNTIYF	TGTGCCAGCTCAACCCCGGGGAGGAACTCTGGAAACACCATATATTTT
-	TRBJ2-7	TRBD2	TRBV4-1	CASSPRGGGYEQYF	TGCGCCAGCAGCCCCCGGGGGGGCGGGTACGAGCAGTACTTC
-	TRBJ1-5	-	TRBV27	CASSVKQGSRQPQHF	TGTGCCAGCAGTGTAAAACAGGGTTCTCGTCAGCCCCAGCATTTT
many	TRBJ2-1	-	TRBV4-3	CASSQDPGGSYNEQFF	TGCGCCAGCAGCCAAGACCCCGGGGGCTCCTACAATGAGCAGTTCTTC
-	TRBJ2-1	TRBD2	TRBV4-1	CASSQESSGGKYNEQFF	TGCGCCAGCAGCCAAGAGTCTAGCGGGGGGAAATACAATGAGCAGTTCTTC
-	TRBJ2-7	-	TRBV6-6	CASSYSGNTGYEQYF	TGTGCCAGCAGTTACTCCGGAAACACGGGGTACGAGCAGTACTTC
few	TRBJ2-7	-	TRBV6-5	CASSYYLGEQYF	TGTGCCAGCAGTTATTACTTGGGGGAGCAGTACTTC
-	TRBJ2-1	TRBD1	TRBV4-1	CASSQTRNRGEGNEQFF	TGCGCCAGCAGCCAAACGCGAAACAGGGGTGAGGGCAATGAGCAGTTCTTC